One and the same sample provided the 5 T cell receptor beta chains below, sequenced in a study of T cell changes during pregnancy in multiple sclerosis. Clones were sequenced by immunoSEQ multiplex PCR, and TCRdb holds only the in-frame ones, with some missing. The sample carries under 85,000 clones, approximately 92% recorded once. Here the sequenced sample was CD4+ T cells from peripheral blood mononuclear cells, taken before pregnancy. All receptors derive from a female donor with multiple sclerosis, enrolled in a pregnancy study.

The genes are TRBV6-1 and TRBJ1-1; 10 positions match TRBD1. The CDR3 sequence is 15 residues long. Trimming removed 7 bases from V and 4 bases from J; junction bases left unmatched: 9. Germline V gene lookup returns CDR1 MNHNS and CDR2 SASEGT. CDR3 residues: CASTWDRGSTTEAFF. The CDR3 DNA follows: TGTGCCAGCACCTGGGACAGGGGCTCTACCACTGAAGCTTTCTTT.

The chain recombines TRBV7-3 with TRBJ2-1, with 8 nucleotides matching TRBD1. J was trimmed by 9 bases and V by 4 bases; bases with no gene match: 5. From germline, CDR1 is SGHTA and CDR2 FQGTGA. The CDR3 is 13 amino acids. CDR3 nucleotides: TGTGCCAGCAGCTCAGGGGGCTGGAGTGAGCAGTTCTTC. It yields the protein CASSSGGWSEQFF.

The V call is TRBV18, the J call TRBJ1-5; weak D call: TRBD1 (6 bases). CDR1 KGHSH and CDR2 LQKENI come from the germline V gene. The CDR3 is made up of 13 amino acids. The V end was cut by 0 bases, the J end by 7 bases, with 7 bases between. CDR3 sequence reads: CASSPPGAQPQHF. Here the CDR3 DNA reads TGTGCCAGCTCACCACCGGGGGCCCAGCCCCAGCATTTT.

The V gene is TRBV5-4, the J gene TRBJ2-3; 7 bases match TRBD1. The CDR3 extends over 13 amino acids. Unmatched junction bases numbered 4, after V lost 5 bases and J lost 4 bases. Germline CDR1 reads SGHNT; CDR2 reads YYREEE (reference sequence). In DNA, the CDR3 is TGTGCCAGCAGAGACAGGGTAGCAGATACGCAGTATTTT. Translating it yields CASRDRVADTQYF.

The chain carries TRBV10-1 and TRBJ1-1; 8 positions match TRBD1. This CDR3 region has 16 residues. Germline lookup yields CDR1 WNHNN and CDR2 SYGVQD (reference sequence). Trimming took 5 bases from V and 0 from J; bases not matched to a gene: 8. The DNA of the CDR3 is TGCGCCAGCAGTCTATACCGGGACAGGCTGAACACTGAAGCTTTCTTT. Protein product: CASSLYRDRLNTEAFF.